This is a list of T cell receptor beta chains from one sample in a study of blood T cell repertoires in COVID-19. Using immunoSEQ multiplex PCR, the repertoire was profiled, and TCRdb retains in-frame clones only, with some absent. The repertoire holds 100,000 to 120,000 clones, with approximately 82% as singletons. Sequencing used peripheral blood. The receptors were gathered from a woman aged 80 or older with acute or convalescent COVID-19. CDR3s include the opening cysteine and the closing phenylalanine or tryptophan. Fields, in order: J gene, V gene, clone size, CDR3 length, D gene, CDR3 DNA, CDR3 protein. D genes are given only for firm matches. Clone size appears in some rows only: once, few, many, or a class for an expanded clone.

J: TRBJ2-1; V: TRBV5-1; size: few; length: 15; D: TRBD1; DNA: TGCGCCAGCAGCCCGGGACAGGTTTCCTACAATGAGCAGTTCTTC; CDR3: CASSPGQVSYNEQFF
J: TRBJ2-2; V: TRBV6-5; size: -; length: 15; D: TRBD2; DNA: TGTGCCAGCACCCCTAGCGGGGGCCGCACCGGGGAGCTGTTTTTT; CDR3: CASTPSGGRTGELFF
J: TRBJ2-5; V: TRBV5-8; size: few; length: 11; D: -; DNA: TGTGCCAGCAGCTTTGCGGAGACCCAGTACTTC; CDR3: CASSFAETQYF
J: TRBJ1-3; V: TRBV5-1; size: -; length: 14; D: TRBD1; DNA: TGCGCCAGCAGCCGCTCGGGACAGCGAAACACCATATATTTT; CDR3: CASSRSGQRNTIYF
J: TRBJ2-3; V: TRBV14; size: -; length: 19; D: TRBD1; DNA: TGTGCCAGCAGCCAAGTCCGAGGCTCGGGGACAGGGCTATGGGATACGCAGTATTTT; CDR3: CASSQVRGSGTGLWDTQYF
J: TRBJ2-1; V: TRBV4-2; size: -; length: 16; D: TRBD2; DNA: TGTGCCAGCAGCCATCCTAGCGGACTCTCCTACAATGAGCAGTTCTTC; CDR3: CASSHPSGLSYNEQFF
J: TRBJ1-3; V: TRBV28; size: -; length: 17; D: TRBD1; DNA: TGTGCCAGCAGCTACCGACCGGACAGGCGCTCTGGAAACACCATATATTTT; CDR3: CASSYRPDRRSGNTIYF
J: TRBJ2-3; V: TRBV7-9; size: -; length: 15; D: TRBD2; DNA: TGTGCCAGCAGCCTAGCGGGAGGGCCGGGAGATACGCAGTATTTT; CDR3: CASSLAGGPGDTQYF
J: TRBJ2-6; V: TRBV12-3/TRBV12-4; size: -; length: 13; D: -; DNA: TGTGCCAGCAAACTTTCTGGGGCCAACGTCCTGACTTTC; CDR3: CASKLSGANVLTF
J: TRBJ2-7; V: TRBV7-2; size: -; length: 13; D: TRBD2; DNA: TGTGCCAGCAGCGGACCGGGGGGGTACGAGCAGTACTTC; CDR3: CASSGPGGYEQYF
J: TRBJ1-5; V: TRBV7-3; size: -; length: 18; D: -; DNA: TGTGCCAGCAGCCCCAAGGTAGGGGGGAGGGTGGATTTTTTTCCCCAGCATTTT; CDR3: CASSPKVGGRVDFFPQHF
J: TRBJ2-7; V: TRBV5-5; size: once; length: 13; D: -; DNA: TGTGCCAGCAGCTTGGAGGGGGGGGGCTCCTGGCACTTC; CDR3: CASSLEGGGSWHF
J: TRBJ2-1; V: TRBV5-1; size: -; length: 20; D: TRBD2; DNA: TGCGCCAGCAGCTTGGCCGGGGGGTCATACTTGGTCATAACTTACAATGAGCAGTTCTTC; CDR3: CASSLAGGSYLVITYNEQFF
J: TRBJ1-4; V: TRBV19; size: -; length: 15; D: -; DNA: TGTGCCAGTAGTATGGGCAGGATAACTAATGAAAAACTGTTTTTT; CDR3: CASSMGRITNEKLFF
J: TRBJ2-7; V: TRBV7-6; size: -; length: 11; D: -; DNA: TGTGCCAGCAGCCTAACTTTCGAGCAGTACTTC; CDR3: CASSLTFEQYF
J: TRBJ2-4; V: TRBV5-4; size: -; length: 16; D: TRBD1; DNA: TGTGCCAGCAGCACCGGACAGGGCTTAGCCAAAAACATTCAGTACTTC; CDR3: CASSTGQGLAKNIQYF
J: TRBJ2-3; V: TRBV10-3; size: -; length: 15; D: TRBD2; DNA: TGTGCCATCGTTGACTCAGCGGGAGCGGGAGATACGCAGTATTTT; CDR3: CAIVDSAGAGDTQYF
J: TRBJ1-2; V: TRBV5-3; size: few; length: 13; D: -; DNA: TGTGCCAGAAGCTTGGTGAGGGTGACCGGCTACACCTTC; CDR3: CARSLVRVTGYTF
J: TRBJ2-6; V: TRBV5-1; size: -; length: 19; D: -; DNA: TGCGCCAGCAGCCCGGGGTCTCAAGTCGCCCTTTCTGGGGCCAACGTCCTGACTTTC; CDR3: CASSPGSQVALSGANVLTF
J: TRBJ1-1; V: TRBV24-1; size: -; length: 15; D: TRBD1; DNA: TGTGCCACCAGTGAAGGGACAGGGCAGGACACTGAAGCTTTCTTT; CDR3: CATSEGTGQDTEAFF
J: TRBJ1-1; V: TRBV27; size: -; length: 14; D: -; DNA: TGTGCCAGCAGTTTATTCGGAGGTAGGACTGAAGCTTTCTTT; CDR3: CASSLFGGRTEAFF
J: TRBJ2-6; V: TRBV10-3; size: -; length: 16; D: TRBD2; DNA: TGTGCCATCAGGGGACTAGCGGTCTCTGGGGCCAACGTCCTGACTTTC; CDR3: CAIRGLAVSGANVLTF
J: TRBJ2-7; V: TRBV10-3; size: -; length: 13; D: TRBD2; DNA: TGTGCCACAACCGCGGGGGGATCCTACGAGCAGTACTTC; CDR3: CATTAGGSYEQYF
J: TRBJ2-1; V: TRBV7-8; size: few; length: 15; D: -; DNA: TGTGCCAGCAGCTTAGAAAGGGGGGGGCTATCCTCAAAGTTCTTC; CDR3: CASSLERGGLSSKFF
J: TRBJ1-1; V: TRBV7-3; size: few; length: 14; D: -; DNA: TGTGCCAGCAGCCCGGGACATCTGAACACTGAAGCTTTCTTT; CDR3: CASSPGHLNTEAFF
J: TRBJ2-5; V: TRBV5-1; size: -; length: 12; D: TRBD2; DNA: TGCGCCTCGAGGGAGGGTCAAGAGACCCAGTACTTC; CDR3: CASREGQETQYF
J: TRBJ1-2; V: TRBV19; size: -; length: 12; D: -; DNA: TGTGCCAGTAGTATTTCGGGAAGTGGCTACACCTTC; CDR3: CASSISGSGYTF
J: TRBJ2-1; V: TRBV5-1; size: -; length: 15; D: TRBD2; DNA: TGCGCCAGCAGCTCTGGACTAGCGGGTTACAATGAGCAGTTCTTC; CDR3: CASSSGLAGYNEQFF
J: TRBJ2-3; V: TRBV7-2; size: -; length: 16; D: -; DNA: TGTGCCAGCAGCTTAGCGGGTTGGGGGGTTGGGGATACGCAGTATTTT; CDR3: CASSLAGWGVGDTQYF
J: TRBJ2-1; V: TRBV12-3/TRBV12-4; size: -; length: 12; D: -; DNA: TGTGCCAGCAGGGTTCTAGGCAATGAGCAGTTCTTC; CDR3: CASRVLGNEQFF
J: TRBJ1-2; V: TRBV10-2; size: few; length: 19; D: TRBD1; DNA: TGCGCCAGCAGTGAGTCAGTAGTGGGACAGGTGGACGGGGACTATGGCTACACCTTC; CDR3: CASSESVVGQVDGDYGYTF
J: TRBJ1-2; V: TRBV7-9; size: once; length: 15; D: TRBD1; DNA: TGTGCCAGCAGCTCACAGGGACAGGGGGGATATGGCTACACCTTC; CDR3: CASSSQGQGGYGYTF
J: TRBJ2-7; V: TRBV6-5; size: -; length: 13; D: -; DNA: TGTGCCAGCACCCGTCGACTTAGCGGCGAGCAGTACTTC; CDR3: CASTRRLSGEQYF
J: TRBJ2-5; V: TRBV2; size: -; length: 14; D: TRBD2; DNA: TGTGCCAGCAGGCGGGGACTAGCGGGCTCGCCCCAGTACTTC; CDR3: CASRRGLAGSPQYF
J: TRBJ2-7; V: TRBV11-2; size: -; length: 13; D: -; DNA: TGTGCCAGCAGCTTAGACAGGGTCTACGAGCAGTACTTC; CDR3: CASSLDRVYEQYF
J: TRBJ1-2; V: TRBV30; size: -; length: 15; D: -; DNA: TGTGCCTGGAGTGTAACAGGCGCTCTTAACTATGGCTACACCTTC; CDR3: CAWSVTGALNYGYTF
J: TRBJ2-1; V: TRBV30; size: -; length: 16; D: TRBD1; DNA: TGTGCCTGGAAACTCCGACAGGGTCAGAATTGGGGTGAGCAGTTCTTC; CDR3: CAWKLRQGQNWGEQFF
J: TRBJ2-3; V: TRBV9; size: -; length: 14; D: -; DNA: TGTGCCAGCGGTGCGGGGACGAGCACAGATACGCAGTATTTT; CDR3: CASGAGTSTDTQYF
J: TRBJ2-7; V: TRBV5-1; size: -; length: 14; D: -; DNA: TGCGCCAGCAGCTTGGACCACGGTACCTACGAGCAGTACTTC; CDR3: CASSLDHGTYEQYF
J: TRBJ1-3; V: TRBV19; size: few; length: 16; D: -; DNA: TGTGCCAGTAGTATCCGGGTCATCGGATCTGGAAACACCATATATTTT; CDR3: CASSIRVIGSGNTIYF
J: TRBJ2-3; V: TRBV5-1; size: -; length: 15; D: -; DNA: TGCGCCAGCAGCTTCTGGGGGGATGGCACAGATACGCAGTATTTT; CDR3: CASSFWGDGTDTQYF
J: TRBJ2-7; V: TRBV6-6; size: -; length: 15; D: -; DNA: TGTGCCAGCAGTTACCCGACAGCGACCCGATACGAGCAGTACTTC; CDR3: CASSYPTATRYEQYF
J: TRBJ1-5; V: TRBV11-2; size: -; length: 16; D: TRBD1; DNA: TGTGCCAGCAGCTTGGGACAGACACTAAGCAATCAGCCCCAGCATTTT; CDR3: CASSLGQTLSNQPQHF
J: TRBJ2-7; V: TRBV6-5; size: -; length: 14; D: TRBD1; DNA: TGTGCCAGCAGCCGACAGGGGACCGGCTACGAGCAGTACTTC; CDR3: CASSRQGTGYEQYF
J: TRBJ2-7; V: TRBV3-1/TRBV3-2; size: -; length: 16; D: TRBD2; DNA: TGTGCCAGCAGCCAGGGGACTAGCGGGAGTTGGTTGGAGCAGTACTTC; CDR3: CASSQGTSGSWLEQYF
J: TRBJ1-4; V: TRBV18; size: -; length: 14; D: TRBD1; DNA: TGTGCCAGCTCACGACAGGGGAGAAATGAAAAACTGTTTTTT; CDR3: CASSRQGRNEKLFF
J: TRBJ2-5; V: TRBV5-4; size: -; length: 15; D: TRBD2; DNA: TGTGCCAGCAGCTCCCGACTAGCGGGAGGAGAGACCCAGTACTTC; CDR3: CASSSRLAGGETQYF
J: TRBJ1-5; V: TRBV7-9; size: -; length: 13; D: TRBD1; DNA: TGTGCCAGCAGCTTCGGACAGGATCAGCCCCAGCATTTT; CDR3: CASSFGQDQPQHF
J: TRBJ2-6; V: TRBV7-2; size: -; length: 18; D: TRBD2; DNA: TGTGCCAGCAGCTTACAGGCGGGAGGGCCTTCTGGGGCCAACGTCCTGACTTTC; CDR3: CASSLQAGGPSGANVLTF
J: TRBJ1-5; V: TRBV5-6; size: -; length: 14; D: -; DNA: TGTGCCAGCAGCCAAGCGGGGTCCAATCAGCCCCAGCATTTT; CDR3: CASSQAGSNQPQHF
J: TRBJ2-1; V: TRBV6-1; size: -; length: 18; D: -; DNA: TGTGCCAGCAGTGAAGGGGAGAGATTTCTTGGGTCCTACAATGAGCAGTTCTTC; CDR3: CASSEGERFLGSYNEQFF
J: TRBJ2-3; V: TRBV9; size: -; length: 14; D: TRBD2; DNA: TGTGCCAGCAGCTTGACTAGCGGCAAGGATACGCAGTATTTT; CDR3: CASSLTSGKDTQYF
J: TRBJ2-7; V: TRBV4-1; size: -; length: 14; D: -; DNA: TGCGCCAGCAGCCAAAACAGGGACAATTACGAGCAGTACTTC; CDR3: CASSQNRDNYEQYF
J: TRBJ2-2; V: TRBV5-1; size: -; length: 16; D: -; DNA: TGCGCCAGCAGCCCAGGCGTGGGGGCCAACACCGGGGAGCTGTTTTTT; CDR3: CASSPGVGANTGELFF
J: TRBJ2-3; V: TRBV28; size: -; length: 13; D: TRBD2; DNA: TGTGCCAGTGCTAGCGGGAGGGGATATACGCAGTATTTT; CDR3: CASASGRGYTQYF